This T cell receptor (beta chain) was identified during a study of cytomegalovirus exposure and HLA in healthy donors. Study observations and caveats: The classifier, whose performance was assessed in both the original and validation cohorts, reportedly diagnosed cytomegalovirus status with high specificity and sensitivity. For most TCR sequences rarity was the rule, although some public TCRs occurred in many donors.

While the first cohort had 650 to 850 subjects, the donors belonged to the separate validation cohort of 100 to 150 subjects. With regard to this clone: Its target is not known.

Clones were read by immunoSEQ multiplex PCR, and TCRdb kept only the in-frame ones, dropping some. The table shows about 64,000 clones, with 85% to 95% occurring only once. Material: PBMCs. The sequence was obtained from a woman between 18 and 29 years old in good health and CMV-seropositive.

The CDR3 nucleotides read TGTGCCAGCAGCCGGGGACTAGCGGGAGGGAGAGGCACAGATACGCAGTATTTT. This codes for CASSRGLAGGRGTDTQYF. The chain joins TRBV5-4 to TRBJ2-3; 16 bases agree with TRBD2. J lost 1 base, V lost 4 bases, and 6 bases had no gene match. The CDR3 spans 18 residues. The V gene's germline CDR1 is SGHNT and CDR2 YYREEE (reference sequence).